This is a list of T cell receptor beta chains from one sample in a study of cytomegalovirus exposure and HLA in healthy donors. Sequencing used immunoSEQ multiplex PCR; TCRdb keeps in-frame clones, though not all of them. The sample contains 200,000 or so clones, more than 60% of which appear only once. Sequencing used PBMCs. The receptor source for this set is a man aged 40-55 years in good health and CMV-seronegative. CDR3s include the opening cysteine and the closing phenylalanine or tryptophan. A D gene is named only where the DNA matches it firmly.

D gene: .
V gene: TRBV6-6
J gene: TRBJ2-7
CDR3 protein: CAISIGYEQYF

D gene: TRBD2
V gene: TRBV10-1
J gene: TRBJ2-1
CDR3 protein: CASSDLAGHNEQFF

D gene: .
V gene: TRBV6-5
J gene: TRBJ2-1
CDR3 protein: CASSYSSYRVSNEQFF

D gene: TRBD1
V gene: TRBV27
J gene: TRBJ1-3
CDR3 protein: CASSLGGKQGPGNTIYF

D gene: TRBD1
V gene: TRBV5-4
J gene: TRBJ2-7
CDR3 protein: CASSPIPTGGSYEQYF

D gene: .
V gene: TRBV6-5
J gene: TRBJ1-5
CDR3 protein: CASRYSARGQPQHF

D gene: .
V gene: TRBV15
J gene: TRBJ2-3
CDR3 protein: CATSRVGATDTQYF

D gene: .
V gene: TRBV28
J gene: TRBJ2-1
CDR3 protein: CASSPITSGEQFF

D gene: .
V gene: TRBV9
J gene: TRBJ2-7
CDR3 protein: CASSVNPTGGPFGEQYF

D gene: TRBD1
V gene: TRBV7-9
J gene: TRBJ1-5
CDR3 protein: CASSTTGGDNQPQHF

D gene: .
V gene: TRBV5-1
J gene: TRBJ2-7
CDR3 protein: CASAETPQGLAYEQYF

D gene: TRBD1
V gene: TRBV4-3
J gene: TRBJ1-5
CDR3 protein: CASSQDRYSNQPQHF

D gene: .
V gene: TRBV19
J gene: TRBJ1-2
CDR3 protein: CASNLAGRRPFLGYTF

D gene: TRBD2
V gene: TRBV7-9
J gene: TRBJ2-5
CDR3 protein: CASSFGLAPRETQYF

D gene: TRBD1
V gene: TRBV7-9
J gene: TRBJ1-1
CDR3 protein: CSSSLGQGAEAFF

D gene: .
V gene: TRBV27
J gene: TRBJ2-3
CDR3 protein: CASSLSGVRGDTQYF

D gene: TRBD1
V gene: TRBV19
J gene: TRBJ1-5
CDR3 protein: CATLPPGTGAQPQHF

D gene: .
V gene: TRBV7-2
J gene: TRBJ2-1
CDR3 protein: CASSLSQAGNEQFF

D gene: TRBD1
V gene: TRBV2
J gene: TRBJ2-7
CDR3 protein: CASSAHGQGISEQYF

D gene: TRBD1
V gene: TRBV9
J gene: TRBJ1-2
CDR3 protein: CASTLGQGTYGYTF

D gene: TRBD1
V gene: TRBV7-2
J gene: TRBJ2-5
CDR3 protein: CASSLLGQGGETQYF

D gene: .
V gene: TRBV28
J gene: TRBJ2-6
CDR3 protein: CASRLTVTTGANVLTF

D gene: .
V gene: TRBV2
J gene: TRBJ2-1
CDR3 protein: CASSEELSTYNEQFF

D gene: .
V gene: TRBV7-9
J gene: TRBJ2-2
CDR3 protein: CSSSLGGGLNTGELFF

D gene: TRBD2
V gene: TRBV30
J gene: .
CDR3 protein: CAWSTGTSRYEQYF

D gene: TRBD1
V gene: TRBV2
J gene: TRBJ1-4
CDR3 protein: CASSDPTGGQKLFF

D gene: .
V gene: TRBV6-5
J gene: TRBJ1-2
CDR3 protein: CASSMDSSRGYTF

D gene: TRBD2
V gene: TRBV15
J gene: TRBJ2-1
CDR3 protein: CATSRDRVASGGYTEQFF

D gene: .
V gene: TRBV6-5
J gene: TRBJ1-5
CDR3 protein: CASSQFRNQPQHF

D gene: .
V gene: TRBV18
J gene: TRBJ2-7
CDR3 protein: CASSPSGTYEQYF

D gene: TRBD2
V gene: TRBV9
J gene: TRBJ2-2
CDR3 protein: CASSRAGGTNTGELFF

D gene: .
V gene: TRBV5-6
J gene: TRBJ2-1
CDR3 protein: CASSRLALPHEQFF

D gene: .
V gene: TRBV20-1
J gene: TRBJ1-1
CDR3 protein: CSAFGQIEAFF

D gene: .
V gene: TRBV6-5
J gene: TRBJ1-3
CDR3 protein: CASSYQTEGGNTIYF

D gene: .
V gene: TRBV5-8
J gene: TRBJ2-1
CDR3 protein: CASSLEGGAGNEQFF

D gene: TRBD1
V gene: TRBV28
J gene: TRBJ1-5
CDR3 protein: CASLKSGQGAFQPQHF

D gene: .
V gene: TRBV5-4
J gene: TRBJ2-7
CDR3 protein: CASSLSTSSYEQYF

D gene: TRBD2
V gene: TRBV28
J gene: TRBJ2-3
CDR3 protein: CASTSTGTSGDTQYF

D gene: .
V gene: TRBV2
J gene: TRBJ1-1
CDR3 protein: CASVTGGVTEAFF

D gene: TRBD1
V gene: TRBV29-1
J gene: TRBJ1-2
CDR3 protein: CSVDLPGQGLKGYTF

D gene: .
V gene: TRBV2
J gene: TRBJ2-7
CDR3 protein: CASRGGTLNYEQYF

D gene: .
V gene: TRBV27
J gene: TRBJ1-1
CDR3 protein: CASSSLRTVRGGTEAFF

D gene: TRBD1
V gene: TRBV9
J gene: TRBJ1-3
CDR3 protein: CASSVPTGAPGNTIYF

D gene: .
V gene: TRBV19
J gene: TRBJ1-1
CDR3 protein: CASKRAMNTEAFF

D gene: TRBD1
V gene: TRBV19
J gene: TRBJ2-2
CDR3 protein: CASSVRTGVGTGELFF

D gene: .
V gene: TRBV7-2
J gene: TRBJ1-1
CDR3 protein: CASSFGSNTEAFF

D gene: TRBD2
V gene: TRBV9
J gene: TRBJ2-5
CDR3 protein: CASSFQTSGGQETQYF

D gene: .
V gene: TRBV29-1
J gene: TRBJ1-3
CDR3 protein: CSVSRLGLSGNTIYF

D gene: .
V gene: TRBV5-4
J gene: TRBJ1-2
CDR3 protein: CASSLDRVLSYGYTF

D gene: .
V gene: TRBV14
J gene: TRBJ1-2
CDR3 protein: CASSQFLSAYGYTF

D gene: .
V gene: TRBV19
J gene: TRBJ2-3
CDR3 protein: CASSGFTDTQYF

D gene: TRBD2
V gene: TRBV7-9
J gene: TRBJ2-1
CDR3 protein: CAGGGRGGSSYNEQFF

D gene: TRBD1
V gene: TRBV10-3
J gene: TRBJ2-3
CDR3 protein: CAISPGTAPSTDTQYF

D gene: TRBD2
V gene: TRBV19
J gene: TRBJ2-1
CDR3 protein: CASRALSGGVSEQFF

D gene: TRBD1
V gene: TRBV4-1
J gene: TRBJ2-7
CDR3 protein: CASSLGQGTSYEQYF

D gene: .
V gene: TRBV5-4
J gene: TRBJ2-1
CDR3 protein: CASSSPLEGLSSYNEQFF

D gene: TRBD1
V gene: TRBV28
J gene: TRBJ1-5
CDR3 protein: CASSYAGGRSNQPQHF

D gene: TRBD1
V gene: TRBV19
J gene: TRBJ1-2
CDR3 protein: CASSFGSGGIGYTF